Listed below are T cell receptor beta chains from one sample, sequenced in a study of blood T cell repertoires in COVID-19. The data were produced by immunoSEQ multiplex PCR, yet TCRdb's version contains in-frame clones alone and is incomplete. Of some 250,000 clones in the sample, 88% were seen once. Sequencing input: peripheral blood. The receptors were gathered from a woman under 40 with acute or convalescent COVID-19. The CDR3 runs from the conserved cysteine through the conserved F or W. The order of the fields is J gene, clone size, V gene, D gene, CDR3 protein, CDR3 DNA. The D gene is left open where the match is weak. Some rows mark clone size as missing; the rest say once, few, many or name a class of expanded clone.

TRBJ2-5 NA TRBV7-8 NA CASSFQGGETQYF TGTGCCAGCAGCTTTCAGGGAGGAGAGACCCAGTACTTC
TRBJ2-1 NA TRBV11-3 TRBD1 CASSQGQGAYNEQFF TGTGCCAGCAGCCAGGGACAGGGGGCCTACAATGAGCAGTTCTTC
TRBJ1-1 NA TRBV3-1/TRBV3-2 NA CASSPREVGMNTEAFF TGTGCCAGCAGCCCCCGGGAGGTAGGGATGAACACTGAAGCTTTCTTT
TRBJ1-5 NA TRBV28 NA CASSLGLYSNQPQHF TGTGCCAGCAGCTTAGGTCTATATAGCAATCAGCCCCAGCATTTT
TRBJ2-1 NA TRBV19 NA CASSLLAGNEQFF TGTGCCAGTAGTTTACTAGCCGGCAATGAGCAGTTCTTC
TRBJ2-1 once TRBV15 TRBD2 CATGGSFALYNEQFF TGTGCCACGGGCGGGAGCTTTGCCCTCTACAATGAGCAGTTCTTC
TRBJ2-6 NA TRBV5-1 NA CASSLTTGTSGANVLTF TGCGCCAGCAGCTTGACGACGGGAACCTCTGGGGCCAACGTCCTGACTTTC
TRBJ2-1 NA TRBV10-3 NA CAISELSGARSYNEQFF TGTGCCATCAGTGAGTTGAGTGGGGCGAGATCCTACAATGAGCAGTTCTTC
TRBJ2-3 NA TRBV18 TRBD1 CASSPRTGATDTQYF TGTGCCAGCTCACCGAGGACAGGGGCGACAGATACGCAGTATTTT
TRBJ2-7 NA TRBV19 TRBD2 CASSPTSGSDEQYF TGTGCCAGTAGTCCGACTAGCGGGAGTGACGAGCAGTACTTC
TRBJ2-2 NA TRBV9 NA CASSPRGTGTGELFF TGTGCCAGCAGCCCGCGAGGTACGGGCACCGGGGAGCTGTTTTTT
TRBJ1-3 NA TRBV6-4 TRBD1 CASSGLQGAFAGNTIYF TGTGCCAGCAGTGGCCTACAGGGGGCGTTCGCTGGAAACACCATATATTTT
TRBJ2-5 once TRBV7-9 TRBD1 CASSWTPGQGAETQYF TGTGCCAGCAGCTGGACTCCGGGACAGGGGGCAGAGACCCAGTACTTC
TRBJ1-1 NA TRBV15 TRBD1 CATSRDGQGLNTEAFF TGTGCCACCAGCAGAGATGGACAGGGTCTGAACACTGAAGCTTTCTTT
TRBJ2-3 NA TRBV29-1 TRBD2 CSGKTSGVVTDTQYF TGCAGCGGAAAGACTAGCGGGGTTGTCACAGATACGCAGTATTTT
TRBJ2-3 NA TRBV9 NA CASSVAGYKDTQYF TGTGCCAGCAGCGTAGCGGGTTATAAGGATACGCAGTATTTT
TRBJ1-2 NA TRBV9 TRBD1 CASTKGQAINYGYTF TGTGCCAGCACCAAGGGACAGGCGATAAACTATGGCTACACCTTC
TRBJ2-5 NA TRBV19 TRBD2 CASSIKGLAGGETQYF TGTGCCAGTAGTATAAAGGGTCTAGCGGGAGGAGAGACCCAGTACTTC
TRBJ2-7 few TRBV29-1 TRBD1 CSVVYRDSEQYF TGCAGCGTTGTATACAGGGACAGCGAGCAGTACTTC
TRBJ2-3 NA TRBV11-1 NA CASSLRRGSSDTQYF TGTGCCAGCAGCTTACGTCGGGGTAGCTCAGATACGCAGTATTTT
TRBJ2-1 NA TRBV3-1/TRBV3-2 NA CASSRPTLLGPNEQFF TGTGCCAGCAGCCGGCCGACCTTACTGGGGCCCAATGAGCAGTTCTTC
TRBJ2-2 NA TRBV5-1 NA CASSLLAKNTGELFF TGCGCCAGCAGCTTACTAGCCAAGAACACCGGGGAGCTGTTTTTT
TRBJ2-4 NA TRBV19 NA CASTFGNIQYF TGTGCCTCTACCTTCGGAAACATTCAGTACTTC
TRBJ1-3 NA TRBV30 NA CAWSVLGRVGNTIYF TGTGCCTGGAGTGTACTCGGCAGGGTTGGAAACACCATATATTTT
TRBJ1-4 NA TRBV2 TRBD1 CASSDDTGTVEEKLFF TGTGCCAGCAGTGACGACACCGGGACAGTGGAGGAAAAACTGTTTTTT
TRBJ2-1 NA TRBV18 NA CASSPLVANNEQFF TGTGCCAGCTCACCACTAGTAGCCAACAATGAGCAGTTCTTC
TRBJ2-3 NA TRBV19 NA CASSIGSLRADTQYF TGTGCCAGTAGTATCGGGTCACTTCGGGCAGATACGCAGTATTTT
TRBJ1-3 NA TRBV9 TRBD1 CASSVESRDRGPNTIYF TGTGCCAGCAGCGTAGAGTCTCGGGACAGGGGGCCAAACACCATATATTTT
TRBJ2-1 NA TRBV30 TRBD2 CAWMHLLAGVNEQFF TGTGCATGGATGCATTTACTAGCGGGAGTCAATGAGCAGTTCTTC
TRBJ1-2 NA TRBV11-3 NA CASSIITGYYGYTF TGTGCCAGCAGCATTATTACAGGGTACTATGGCTACACCTTC
TRBJ2-7 NA TRBV19 TRBD1 CASQGASYEQYF TGTGCCAGTCAGGGGGCATCCTACGAGCAGTACTTC
TRBJ2-5 NA TRBV11-3 NA CASSPRGNKYQETQYF TGTGCCAGCAGCCCCCGAGGGAACAAGTACCAAGAGACCCAGTACTTC
TRBJ2-1 NA TRBV7-7 TRBD2 CASSPQLSSAGGGEQFF TGTGCCAGCAGCCCCCAACTCTCCTCAGCGGGAGGTGGAGAGCAGTTCTTC
TRBJ2-1 once TRBV19 TRBD2 CASSIVGGPIEQFF TGTGCCAGTAGTATTGTGGGAGGGCCGATTGAGCAGTTCTTC
TRBJ2-2 NA TRBV9 NA CASSPGLTGELFF TGTGCCAGCAGCCCTGGCCTCACCGGGGAGCTGTTTTTT
TRBJ2-3 NA TRBV18 TRBD2 CASSPGLAGDRTQYF TGTGCCAGCTCACCCGGATTAGCGGGAGACCGGACGCAGTATTTT
TRBJ1-1 NA TRBV9 NA CASSVVQGRNTEAFF TGTGCCAGCAGCGTAGTACAGGGAAGGAACACTGAAGCTTTCTTT
TRBJ2-2 few TRBV5-8 NA CASGLTRLNTGELFF TGTGCCAGCGGGTTGACACGCCTGAACACCGGGGAGCTGTTTTTT